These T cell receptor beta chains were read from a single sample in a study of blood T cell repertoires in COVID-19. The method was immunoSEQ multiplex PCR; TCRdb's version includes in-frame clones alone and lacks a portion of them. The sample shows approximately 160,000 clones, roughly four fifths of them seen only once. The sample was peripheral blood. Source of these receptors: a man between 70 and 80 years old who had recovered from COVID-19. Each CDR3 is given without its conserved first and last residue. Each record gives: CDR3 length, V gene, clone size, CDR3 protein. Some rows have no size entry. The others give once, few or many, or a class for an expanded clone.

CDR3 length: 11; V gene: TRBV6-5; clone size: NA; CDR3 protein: ASSGQLNTEAF
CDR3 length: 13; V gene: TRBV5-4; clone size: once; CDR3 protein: ASSSGGGPTGELF
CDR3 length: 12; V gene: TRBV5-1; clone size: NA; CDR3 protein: ASSLLGQDSGYT
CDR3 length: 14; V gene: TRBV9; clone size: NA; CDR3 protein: ASSVGVVGYGGEQY
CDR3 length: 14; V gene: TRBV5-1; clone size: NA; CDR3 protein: ASSLYLRGFEDTQY
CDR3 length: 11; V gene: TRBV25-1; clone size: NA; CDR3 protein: ASSEFRGQPQH
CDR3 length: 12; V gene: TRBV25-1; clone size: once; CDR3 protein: ASSSTGPNEKLF
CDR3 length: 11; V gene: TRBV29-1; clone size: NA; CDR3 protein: STPGGWVETQY
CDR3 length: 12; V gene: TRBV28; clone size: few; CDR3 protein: ASSPSTGSSPLH
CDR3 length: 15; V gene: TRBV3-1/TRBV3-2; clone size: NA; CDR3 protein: ASSQGRAAGVYNEQF
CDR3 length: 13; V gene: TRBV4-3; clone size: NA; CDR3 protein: ASSQGLAGDYEQY
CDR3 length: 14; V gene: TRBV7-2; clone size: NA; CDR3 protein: ASSLGGSGASYEQY
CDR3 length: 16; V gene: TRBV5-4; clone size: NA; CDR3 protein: ASSLTGGGTALVLEQF
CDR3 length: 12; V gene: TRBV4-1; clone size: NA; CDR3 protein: ASSQEGQQETQY
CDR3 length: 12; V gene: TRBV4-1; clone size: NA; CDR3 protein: ASSLSGKEDTQY
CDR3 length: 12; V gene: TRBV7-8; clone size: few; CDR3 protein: ASRVQGGSYEQY
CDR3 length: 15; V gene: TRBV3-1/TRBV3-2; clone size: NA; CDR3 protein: ASSQRVTGTGGTEAF
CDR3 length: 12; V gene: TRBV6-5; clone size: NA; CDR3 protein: ASRGTATNEKLF
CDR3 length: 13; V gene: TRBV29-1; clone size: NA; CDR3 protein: SVGTRQGSSGELF
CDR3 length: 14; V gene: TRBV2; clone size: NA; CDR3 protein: ASSAGTLFSNQPQH